These T cell receptor beta chains were read from a single sample in a study of cytomegalovirus exposure and HLA in healthy donors. The data were produced by immunoSEQ multiplex PCR, yet TCRdb's version contains in-frame clones alone and is incomplete. The sample carries 71,000 or so clones, approximately 96% recorded once. The specimen sequenced was PBMCs. These receptors were taken from a man younger than 30 in good health and CMV-seropositive. Both conserved end residues are part of each CDR3. The order of the fields is V gene, clone size, D gene, J gene, CDR3 protein, CDR3 DNA. D genes are given only for firm matches. Rows give clone size only sometimes, using once, few, many, or a class for an expanded clone.

v_call: TRBV19; clone_size: NA; d_call: NA; j_call: TRBJ2-2; cdr3_aa: CASSIARLVVDTGELFF; cdr3_nt: TGTGCCAGTAGTATAGCCAGGCTGGTCGTAGACACCGGGGAGCTGTTTTTT
v_call: TRBV5-5; clone_size: NA; d_call: NA; j_call: TRBJ2-5; cdr3_aa: CASSLQGDQETQYF; cdr3_nt: TGTGCCAGCAGCTTGCAGGGCGATCAAGAGACCCAGTACTTC
v_call: TRBV18; clone_size: NA; d_call: NA; j_call: TRBJ2-7; cdr3_aa: CASSPSSPREQYF; cdr3_nt: TGTGCCAGCTCACCATCCAGTCCTCGCGAGCAGTACTTC
v_call: TRBV14; clone_size: NA; d_call: TRBD1; j_call: TRBJ1-1; cdr3_aa: CASSHPRTGLEAFF; cdr3_nt: TGTGCCAGCAGCCATCCCCGGACAGGCCTAGAAGCTTTCTTT
v_call: TRBV6-6; clone_size: NA; d_call: TRBD1; j_call: TRBJ1-2; cdr3_aa: CASSRDRITYTF; cdr3_nt: TGTGCCAGCAGCCGGGACAGGATAACCTACACCTTC
v_call: TRBV9; clone_size: NA; d_call: TRBD1; j_call: TRBJ2-7; cdr3_aa: CASSARDRTGKPYEQYF; cdr3_nt: TGTGCCAGCAGCGCTAGGGATCGGACAGGGAAGCCCTACGAGCAGTACTTC
v_call: TRBV19; clone_size: NA; d_call: NA; j_call: TRBJ1-5; cdr3_aa: CAVDVIPGSNQPQHF; cdr3_nt: TGTGCCGTAGACGTAATCCCAGGCAGCAATCAGCCCCAGCATTTT
v_call: TRBV19; clone_size: NA; d_call: NA; j_call: TRBJ2-1; cdr3_aa: CASSSLGWEQFF; cdr3_nt: TGTGCCAGTAGTAGCCTCGGGTGGGAGCAGTTCTTC
v_call: TRBV28; clone_size: NA; d_call: NA; j_call: TRBJ2-7; cdr3_aa: CASSFPTAYEQYF; cdr3_nt: TGTGCCAGCAGTTTCCCGACAGCTTACGAGCAGTACTTC
v_call: TRBV10-2; clone_size: NA; d_call: NA; j_call: TRBJ1-3; cdr3_aa: CASSEGRGNTIYF; cdr3_nt: TGCGCCAGCAGTGAGGGGCGTGGAAACACCATATATTTT
v_call: TRBV27; clone_size: NA; d_call: TRBD1; j_call: TRBJ2-7; cdr3_aa: CASRGGTGWDEQYF; cdr3_nt: TGTGCCAGCAGAGGTGGGACAGGGTGGGACGAGCAGTACTTC
v_call: TRBV7-2; clone_size: NA; d_call: NA; j_call: TRBJ2-7; cdr3_aa: CASSLVRASREQYF; cdr3_nt: TGTGCCAGCAGCTTAGTGAGGGCCAGTCGCGAGCAGTACTTC
v_call: TRBV6-5; clone_size: NA; d_call: NA; j_call: TRBJ1-3; cdr3_aa: CASSTRAGNTIYF; cdr3_nt: TGTGCCAGCAGTACCCGGGCTGGAAACACCATATATTTT
v_call: TRBV6-1; clone_size: NA; d_call: TRBD1; j_call: TRBJ1-5; cdr3_aa: CASSETGGNQPQHF; cdr3_nt: TGTGCCAGCAGTGAAACAGGGGGCAATCAGCCCCAGCATTTT
v_call: TRBV6-6; clone_size: NA; d_call: NA; j_call: TRBJ2-1; cdr3_aa: CASGLGLPPNEQFF; cdr3_nt: TGTGCCAGCGGACTGGGACTGCCCCCCAATGAGCAGTTCTTC
v_call: TRBV9; clone_size: NA; d_call: NA; j_call: TRBJ1-1; cdr3_aa: CASSVPVNTEAFF; cdr3_nt: TGTGCCAGCAGCGTCCCGGTGAACACTGAAGCTTTCTTT
v_call: TRBV5-4; clone_size: once; d_call: NA; j_call: TRBJ1-1; cdr3_aa: CASIQEGTTEAFF; cdr3_nt: TGTGCCAGCATCCAAGAGGGAACCACTGAAGCTTTCTTT
v_call: TRBV18; clone_size: NA; d_call: TRBD1; j_call: TRBJ1-4; cdr3_aa: CASSLTGGGLFF; cdr3_nt: TGTGCCAGCTCCCTGACAGGGGGCGGGCTGTTTTTT
v_call: TRBV15; clone_size: NA; d_call: NA; j_call: TRBJ1-5; cdr3_aa: CATSSTGKQQPQHF; cdr3_nt: TGTGCCACCAGCAGCACAGGGAAGCAGCAGCCCCAGCATTTT
v_call: TRBV5-1; clone_size: NA; d_call: TRBD2; j_call: TRBJ2-5; cdr3_aa: CASSPVEREMETQYF; cdr3_nt: TGCGCCAGCAGCCCCGTGGAGCGGGAGATGGAGACCCAGTACTTC
v_call: TRBV9; clone_size: NA; d_call: NA; j_call: TRBJ2-3; cdr3_aa: CASSERQDTQYF; cdr3_nt: TGTGCCAGCAGCGAGCGCCAAGATACGCAGTATTTT
v_call: TRBV29-1; clone_size: NA; d_call: NA; j_call: TRBJ1-1; cdr3_aa: CSVEAQENTEAFF; cdr3_nt: TGCAGCGTTGAGGCCCAAGAGAACACTGAAGCTTTCTTT
v_call: TRBV19; clone_size: NA; d_call: TRBD1; j_call: TRBJ1-1; cdr3_aa: CASSRGTGNTEAFF; cdr3_nt: TGTGCCAGCTCAAGAGGGACAGGGAACACTGAAGCTTTCTTT
v_call: TRBV6-5; clone_size: NA; d_call: NA; j_call: TRBJ2-5; cdr3_aa: CASIGGGGIWTQYF; cdr3_nt: TGTGCCAGCATTGGGGGAGGAGGGATTTGGACCCAGTACTTC
v_call: TRBV10-3; clone_size: NA; d_call: TRBD1; j_call: TRBJ1-1; cdr3_aa: CAIAYRGDTEAFF; cdr3_nt: TGTGCCATCGCTTACAGGGGGGACACTGAAGCTTTCTTT
v_call: TRBV5-1; clone_size: NA; d_call: NA; j_call: TRBJ1-1; cdr3_aa: CASSLALQGEAFF; cdr3_nt: TGCGCCAGCAGCTTGGCCCTACAGGGAGAAGCTTTCTTT
v_call: TRBV19; clone_size: NA; d_call: TRBD1; j_call: TRBJ2-7; cdr3_aa: CASTQRTGPYEQYF; cdr3_nt: TGTGCCAGTACCCAGAGGACAGGGCCCTACGAGCAGTACTTC
v_call: TRBV27; clone_size: NA; d_call: NA; j_call: TRBJ2-7; cdr3_aa: CASSQKLRDEQYF; cdr3_nt: TGTGCCAGCAGTCAAAAACTGCGGGACGAGCAGTACTTC
v_call: TRBV27; clone_size: NA; d_call: TRBD1; j_call: TRBJ2-2; cdr3_aa: CASRRGGQVWAGELFF; cdr3_nt: TGTGCCAGCAGGAGGGGTGGACAGGTGTGGGCCGGGGAGCTGTTTTTT
v_call: TRBV27; clone_size: NA; d_call: NA; j_call: TRBJ2-7; cdr3_aa: CASSLSSGHLYEQYF; cdr3_nt: TGTGCCAGCAGTTTATCCTCGGGACACCTCTACGAGCAGTACTTC
v_call: TRBV11-2; clone_size: NA; d_call: TRBD1; j_call: TRBJ1-1; cdr3_aa: CASSPRDRTNTEAFF; cdr3_nt: TGTGCCAGCAGCCCGCGGGACAGGACGAACACTGAAGCTTTCTTT
v_call: TRBV6-6; clone_size: NA; d_call: TRBD1; j_call: TRBJ1-2; cdr3_aa: CASSYTGGRDYGYTF; cdr3_nt: TGTGCCAGCAGTTACACAGGGGGCCGGGACTATGGCTACACCTTC
v_call: TRBV18; clone_size: NA; d_call: TRBD1; j_call: TRBJ1-5; cdr3_aa: CASSPYGTGGNQPQHF; cdr3_nt: TGTGCCAGCTCACCCTATGGGACAGGGGGGAATCAGCCCCAGCATTTT
v_call: TRBV27; clone_size: NA; d_call: TRBD2; j_call: TRBJ2-7; cdr3_aa: CASSPRPGLAGGTYEQYF; cdr3_nt: TGTGCCAGCAGTCCGAGACCGGGACTAGCGGGGGGAACCTACGAGCAGTACTTC
v_call: TRBV28; clone_size: NA; d_call: NA; j_call: TRBJ1-4; cdr3_aa: CASSLSEAANEKLFF; cdr3_nt: TGTGCCAGCAGTTTATCGGAGGCGGCTAATGAAAAACTGTTTTTT
v_call: TRBV6-5; clone_size: NA; d_call: NA; j_call: TRBJ1-1; cdr3_aa: CASSYSSRREAFF; cdr3_nt: TGTGCCAGCAGTTACAGCTCTCGGAGGGAAGCTTTCTTT
v_call: TRBV15; clone_size: NA; d_call: TRBD1; j_call: TRBJ2-3; cdr3_aa: CATSTRTGVADTQYF; cdr3_nt: TGTGCCACCAGCACAAGGACAGGGGTTGCAGATACGCAGTATTTT